The clone carrying this TCR beta chain was detected only once. The antigen remains undetermined. Trimming took 2 bases from V and 9 from J, leaving 12 bases between them. There are 12 residues in the CDR3. Per the germline V gene, CDR1 is GTSNPN and CDR2 is SVGIG (reference sequence). This sample was included in a study of CD8+ T cells in alopecia areata. Findings and limits, study-wide: Many of the expanded lesional clones endured in scalp and blood while on tofacitinib. Especially in alopecia totalis/universalis, lesional scalp showed greater clonality than normal scalp did.

Extracted RNA was reverse transcribed, and the resulting cDNA served as sequencing template. The assay was immunoSEQ multiplex PCR, and TCRdb's table has in-frame clones only and misses some. The sample contains 150,000 to 200,000 clones, about three fifths of which appear only once. This sample's treatment: oral pan-JAK inhibitor, 5-10 mg twice daily. The sequencing here drew on CD8+ T cells sorted from blood, taken at week 24, from a patient treated with tofacitinib. This TCR derives from a human donor with alopecia areata. The chain has TRBV30 and TRBJ2-3; D gene ambiguous. CDR3 nucleotide sequence: TGTGCCTGGAGTAGAGGACGCCACACGCAGTATTTT. This translates into CAWSRGRHTQYF.